This T cell receptor (beta chain) was retrieved from a study of cytomegalovirus exposure and HLA in healthy donors. CDR1 is SGHKS, CDR2 YYEKEE, per germline (reference sequence). Trimming took 1 base from V and 0 from J, leaving 8 bases between them. The CDR3 length is 15 residues. The PCR ran on 60 Vbeta and 13 Jbeta primers. Assay used: immunoSEQ multiplex PCR; TCRdb lists only in-frame clones, some missing. The table shows 120,000 or so clones, with roughly a tenth occurring only once. The sample consisted of PBMCs. This sequence joins TRBV5-5 and TRBJ1-3, with D hard to call. This clonotype was obtained from a woman aged 18-29 years in good health and CMV-seropositive. The DNA for the CDR3 is TGTGCCAGCAGCTTGATCTTTCTCTCTGGAAACACCATATATTTT. Its translation is CASSLIFLSGNTIYF.